The entry below describes one T cell receptor (beta chain). V gave up 5 bases and J gave up 5 bases; unmatched junction bases: 18. This CDR3 has 19 residues. Germline CDR1 and CDR2: LNHDA and SQIVND (reference sequence). The entry originates in a study of blood T cell repertoires in COVID-19. Study details: The analysed material was cDNA or gDNA that came from T cells, B-cell-depleted T cells, or PBMCs.

Original processing methods: Amplification with reference gene primers provided the estimates of nucleated cell counts. Clones were sequenced by immunoSEQ multiplex PCR, and TCRdb holds only the in-frame ones, with some missing. The D gene and trimming were derived from the DNA, and the V and J assignments and clone size from that table. The sample carries roughly 250,000 clones, about 80% recorded once. The sequence came from a woman of 80 years or more with acute or convalescent COVID-19. The chain is built from TRBV19 and TRBJ1-1, with 12 bases fitting TRBD1. The source material was peripheral blood. For the CDR3, the DNA is TGTGCCAGTAGTGCGCCGGAACGCCGGGACAGGGGGCCAAGGACTGAAGCTTTCTTT. This sequence encodes CASSAPERRDRGPRTEAFF.